This entry is about one TCR beta chain. Antigen unknown. This entry comes from a study of identical twins. Study-wide findings and caveats: Monozygotic twin pairs showed more out-of-frame TCR alpha sharing than models estimated. The conclusions drew on cross-sectional statistical analysis instead of tracking the same donors. With abundant cord blood beta clonotypes, insertions were fewer; memory repertoires showed no such pattern.

Germline lookup yields CDR1 LNHDA and CDR2 SQIVND (reference sequence). This CDR3 contains 14 residues. V lost 9 bases and J 7 bases, leaving 22 bases between the germline ends. Each CDR3 protein is one row after TCRdb ran MiXCR on the 5' RACE reads. This sample has 1.5 million to 2 million distinct CDR3 sequences, with about 31% found just once. This chain joins TRBV19 and TRBJ2-7; TRBD2 is a possible D gene (6 bases). The origin of this receptor is a newborn girl in good health. Sequenced input: cord blood. The CDR3 sequence: CASDQAGSYNEQYF. CDR3 DNA: TGTGCCAGCGACCAGGCGGGGTCCTACAATGAGCAGTACTTC.